Listed below are T cell receptor beta chains from one sample, sequenced in a study of identical twins. One entry per CDR3 protein, called by TCRdb with MiXCR from the 5' RACE reads. Of approximately 470,000 distinct CDR3 sequences in the sample, approximately 15% were seen once. This same sample was also taken into another study, of yellow fever vaccine responses in identical twins.

Sequencing was done on a sample of CD4+ T cells sorted from blood. The receptors were gathered from a woman aged 18-29 years in good health. Both conserved end residues are part of each CDR3. The D gene is left open where the match is weak. Clone size appears in some rows only: once, few, many, or a class for an expanded clone.

clone size	J gene	V gene	D gene	CDR3 DNA	CDR3 protein
-	TRBJ2-2	TRBV6-2/TRBV6-3	TRBD2	TGTGCCAGCAGTGGACTAGCGGGCCCCGGGGAGCTGTTTTTT	CASSGLAGPGELFF
-	TRBJ1-1	TRBV6-1	-	TGTGCCAGCAGTCAGGGACTGGGGAACACTGAAGCTTTCTTT	CASSQGLGNTEAFF
-	TRBJ1-2	TRBV14	TRBD1	TGTGCCAGCAGCCCTACCGACAGGGAGCTCTATGGCTACACCTTC	CASSPTDRELYGYTF
few	TRBJ2-3	TRBV6-4	TRBD2	TGTGCCAGCAGTACCCTAGCGGGGGCCGACACAGATACGCAGTATTTT	CASSTLAGADTDTQYF
-	TRBJ2-1	TRBV2	TRBD2	TGTGCCAGCAGGGGAGGGGCGGGGGAACGCAATGAGCAGTTCTTC	CASRGGAGERNEQFF
-	TRBJ2-2	TRBV21-1	-	TGTGCCAGCAGCGCTCAACAACCAGGGACAGCCGCTAATAGGGAGCTGTTTTTT	CASSAQQPGTAANRELFF
-	TRBJ2-3	TRBV5-1	TRBD2	TGCGCCAGCAGCTTAATTAAGGGACAGATGGAGACTAGCGGGAGACCCCTGGCGCAGTATTTT	CASSLIKGQMETSGRPLAQYF
many	TRBJ2-5	TRBV5-1	-	TGCGCCAGCAGCCGGGACCAAGAGACCCAGTACTTC	CASSRDQETQYF
few	TRBJ2-1	TRBV29-1	TRBD2	TGCAGCACTAGGGCTAGCGGGAACGGTGAGCAGTTCTTC	CSTRASGNGEQFF
few	TRBJ1-1	TRBV30	-	TGTGCCTGGAGAAGTAGGGCAGACACTGAAGCTTTCTTT	CAWRSRADTEAFF
-	TRBJ2-3	TRBV6-1	-	TGTGCCAGCAGTGAAGGAAAAGATACGCAGTATTTT	CASSEGKDTQYF
-	TRBJ1-2	TRBV7-3	TRBD1	TGTGCCAGCAGCTTAACAGGGGGCGGGGGCTATGGCTACACCTTC	CASSLTGGGGYGYTF
-	TRBJ2-5	TRBV4-3	-	TGCGCCAGCAGCCAAGAATCACTGACAGGACCATTACAAGAGACCCAGTACTTC	CASSQESLTGPLQETQYF
few	TRBJ2-1	TRBV7-2	-	TGTGCCAGCAGCTTATCGCCTAGAACCTACAATGAGCAGTTCTTC	CASSLSPRTYNEQFF
-	TRBJ2-2	TRBV7-2	-	TGTGCCAGCAAGGCTGGAGAATCCGGGAACACCGGGGAGCTGTTTTTT	CASKAGESGNTGELFF
many	TRBJ2-3	TRBV2	TRBD1	TGTGCCAGCAGTGAAGTAGGGACAGACGGAGATACGCAGTATTTT	CASSEVGTDGDTQYF
-	TRBJ2-5	TRBV9	-	TGTGCCAGCAGCGTAGGGAGGGAGCAAGAGACCCAGTACTTC	CASSVGREQETQYF
few	TRBJ2-3	TRBV7-8	-	TGTGCCAGCAGCTTAGGATTTGGGGACAACACAGATACGCAGTATTTT	CASSLGFGDNTDTQYF
-	TRBJ2-5	TRBV7-2	-	TGTGCCAGCAGCTTAGGTAGCTGGTCAGAGACCCAGTACTTC	CASSLGSWSETQYF
-	TRBJ2-2	TRBV25-1	-	TGTGCCAGCAGTGAATTGGGGAACACCGGGGAGCTGTTTTTT	CASSELGNTGELFF
few	TRBJ1-2	TRBV10-3	TRBD1	TGTGCCATCAGTGACCAGGGGGCCGTCACCTTC	CAISDQGAVTF
-	TRBJ2-7	TRBV25-1	-	TGTGCCAGCAGTGGAAGTCCTTCCTACGAGCAGTACTTC	CASSGSPSYEQYF
-	TRBJ1-5	TRBV4-1	TRBD1	TGCGCCAGCAGCCACGCCGACAGGGAACATCAGCCCCAGCATTTT	CASSHADREHQPQHF
-	TRBJ1-1	TRBV4-1	TRBD1	TGCGCCAGCAGCGCTCGGGACAGCGTGAACACTGAAGCTTTCTTT	CASSARDSVNTEAFF
few	TRBJ2-3	TRBV5-1	TRBD1	TGCGCCAGCACCGGGTCCGGACAGGGGACCGATACGCAGTATTTT	CASTGSGQGTDTQYF
-	TRBJ2-7	TRBV2	TRBD1	TGTGCCAGCAGTAAGGGACAGGGTATCAGTAAGCAGTACTTC	CASSKGQGISKQYF
-	TRBJ2-1	TRBV6-1	-	TGTGCCAGCAGTCCCAGTCGGGGCTCCTACAATGAGCAGTTCTTC	CASSPSRGSYNEQFF
-	TRBJ2-5	TRBV11-2	-	TGTGCCAGCAGCTTCGGGGTAAAAGAGACCCAGTACTTC	CASSFGVKETQYF
many	TRBJ2-3	TRBV10-3	-	TGTGCCATCAGTGCATCCGGGACGTTAACGGGGGATACGCAGTATTTT	CAISASGTLTGDTQYF
-	TRBJ2-5	TRBV9	-	TGTGCCAGCAGCGTAGAGGGTACCTTTCAAGAGACCCAGTACTTC	CASSVEGTFQETQYF
-	TRBJ2-3	TRBV5-5	TRBD2	TGTGCCAGCAGCTTGGTAGGACTAGCGGGAACAGATACGCAGTATTTT	CASSLVGLAGTDTQYF
few	TRBJ2-1	TRBV27	TRBD2	TGTGCCAGCAGTTTTGACGGGGGGTCTCACAATGAGCAGTTCTTC	CASSFDGGSHNEQFF
-	TRBJ2-1	TRBV7-9	-	TGTGCCAGCAGCTTAGCGGTTGGGTTGGGCTCCTACAATGAGCAGTTCTTC	CASSLAVGLGSYNEQFF
few	TRBJ1-6	TRBV12-3/TRBV12-4	TRBD1	TGTGCCAGCAGTCCGACAGGGGGAAAAGGCTCACCCCTCCACTTT	CASSPTGGKGSPLHF
few	TRBJ2-2	TRBV6-1	-	TGTGCCACCGATTATGGACGGACGACCGGGGAGCTGTTTTTT	CATDYGRTTGELFF
few	TRBJ2-6	TRBV7-2	-	TGTGCCAGCAGCCCGAGTTTCGGGGCCAACGTCCTGACTTTC	CASSPSFGANVLTF
-	TRBJ2-7	TRBV25-1	-	TGTGCCAGCAGTGAATCGGCCAGGGGATCCTACGAGCAGTACTTC	CASSESARGSYEQYF
once	TRBJ1-4	TRBV21-1	-	TGTGCCAGCAGCAAAGCTCAGGGTTTAATTGAAAAACTGTTTTTT	CASSKAQGLIEKLFF
-	TRBJ2-2	TRBV20-1	-	TGCAGTGCTAGAGCCCTAGGGCCGAGCACCGGGGAGCTGTTTTTT	CSARALGPSTGELFF
-	TRBJ2-1	TRBV11-2	TRBD2	TGTGCCAGCAGCGTCACCAGCGGGACCGGAAACAATGAGCAGTTCTTC	CASSVTSGTGNNEQFF
-	TRBJ1-1	TRBV19	-	TGTGCCAGTAGTGTGGAGGCCTGGAGCGAAGCTTTCTTT	CASSVEAWSEAFF
few	TRBJ2-7	TRBV10-3	TRBD1	TGTGCCATCAGTGATGGCAGGGGGTATTCGTACGAGCAGTACTTC	CAISDGRGYSYEQYF